The rows below give T cell receptor beta chains drawn from one sample of a study of cytomegalovirus exposure and HLA in healthy donors. Repertoires were generated with immunoSEQ multiplex PCR, while TCRdb's copy carries only in-frame clones and drops some. The sample records roughly 49,000 clones, around 73% being singletons. The sample was PBMCs. The receptors were sampled from a woman between 35 and 50 years old in good health and CMV-seropositive. Each CDR3 is given with its conserved first and last residue. A D gene is named only where the DNA matches it firmly. The size field is filled for only some rows; it gives once, few, many or a size class.

D | J | size | V | DNA | CDR3
TRBD2 | TRBJ2-3 | NA | TRBV11-2 | TGTGCCAGCAGCCTACCTACTAGCGGGGGAGCAGATACGCAGTATTTT | CASSLPTSGGADTQYF
NA | TRBJ1-6 | NA | TRBV30 | TGTGCCTGGAGTGTCAGGATACAGGCCCAATTACCCCTCCACTTT | CAWSVRIQAQLPLHF
NA | TRBJ1-4 | NA | TRBV11-2 | TGTGCCAGCAGCTTTTCGGGGACAACTAATGAAAAACTGTTTTTT | CASSFSGTTNEKLFF
TRBD2 | TRBJ2-6 | NA | TRBV27 | TGTGCCAGCAGTCGGGGTATTGCGGGGGGGAGCTCTGGGGCCAACGTCCTGACTTTC | CASSRGIAGGSSGANVLTF
TRBD2 | TRBJ2-2 | few | TRBV2 | TGTGCCAGCAAACTAGCGGGAACCCCGGGCGGGGAGCTGTTTTTT | CASKLAGTPGGELFF
TRBD1 | TRBJ1-1 | once | TRBV7-2 | TGTGCCAGCAGCCCGGTTCGGACAGGGGTCACTGAAGCTTTCTTT | CASSPVRTGVTEAFF
TRBD2 | TRBJ2-2 | few | TRBV7-8 | TGTGCCAGCCTCCTGTTGGCTAGCGGGGGGACCGGGGAGCTGTTTTTT | CASLLLASGGTGELFF
TRBD1 | TRBJ1-1 | NA | TRBV18 | TGTGCCAGCTCACCACTGTCCGGGACAGGGTCTGAAGCTTTCTTT | CASSPLSGTGSEAFF
NA | TRBJ1-1 | NA | TRBV7-9 | TGTGCCAGCAGCTTAGACAAAGATGAAGCTTTCTTT | CASSLDKDEAFF
NA | TRBJ1-1 | NA | TRBV5-1 | TGCGCCAGCAGCCTCGGGGGGAAGAACACTGAAGCTTTCTTT | CASSLGGKNTEAFF
TRBD2 | TRBJ2-1 | few | TRBV2 | TGTGCCAGCAGACTCCTAGCGGGGGGCTTCTACAATGAGCAGTTCTTC | CASRLLAGGFYNEQFF
TRBD2 | TRBJ2-1 | NA | TRBV6-5 | TGTGCCAGCAGTTACTCCTCTAGCGGTCGGGGGGATGAGCAGTTCTTC | CASSYSSSGRGDEQFF
NA | TRBJ2-1 | NA | TRBV30 | TGTGCCTGGAGTGGAGGAGGGGACAATGAGCAGTTCTTC | CAWSGGGDNEQFF
NA | TRBJ1-1 | NA | TRBV10-3 | TGTGCCATCAGTGAGCCAGCGGGGGACACTGAAGCTTTCTTT | CAISEPAGDTEAFF
TRBD1 | TRBJ1-2 | NA | TRBV6-5 | TGTGCCAGCAGTGTCAGGGGGCCGTATGGCTACACCTTC | CASSVRGPYGYTF
TRBD1 | TRBJ2-2 | NA | TRBV4-3 | TGCGCCAGCAGCCGCGGGACAGGGAAAACCGGGGAGCTGTTTTTT | CASSRGTGKTGELFF